Below are 26 T cell receptor beta chains sequenced from a single sample in a study of patients and donors after allogeneic stem cell transplantation. TCRdb reprocessed the RT-PCR reads via MiXCR and lists one record per CDR3 protein. The sample includes roughly 960,000 distinct CDR3 sequences, approximately 19% of them seen just once. The source material was blood, either unsorted or a sorted T cell fraction (not recorded which). Receptor source: a human donor who was either an allogeneic HSCT recipient or a stem cell or donor lymphocyte infusion donor (not recorded which). It is not recorded whose cells these are; they may come from a transplant donor.

This clonotype showed up just a few times. The V call is TRBV13, the J call TRBJ2-7, with D perhaps given as TRBD1 or TRBD2 (5 bases each). Trimming cost V 5 bases and J 3 bases, with 14 bases left between them. The CDR3 is made up of 14 amino acids. Germline CDR1 and CDR2: PRHDT and FYEKMQ (reference sequence). The CDR3 bases are TGTGCCAGCAGCGGGATGGGGACCCGCTACGAGCAGTACTTC. This encodes CASSGMGTRYEQYF.

The gene calls are TRBV6-1 and TRBJ1-5; TRBD1 matches at 7 bases. After removal of 6 bases from V and 2 bases from J, the junction contained 7 bases not matched to a gene. CDR3 length: 15 amino acids. Germline loops: CDR1 MNHNS, CDR2 SASEGT. The chain's CDR3 is CASRLTGVGNQPQHF. CDR3 sequence (DNA): TGTGCCAGCAGGCTTACAGGGGTGGGCAATCAGCCCCAGCATTTT.

This clonotype turned up a few times. The gene calls are TRBV15 and TRBJ2-5; D is unresolved. The V and J ends lost 1 base and 4 bases respectively, with 7 bases between them. Germline assignment: CDR1 LNHNV and CDR2 YYDKDF (reference sequence). This CDR3 has 13 amino acids. In DNA form, the CDR3 reads TGTGCCACCAGCAGAGTCATAGGAGAGACCCAGTACTTC. Protein: CATSRVIGETQYF.

The chain recombines TRBV12-3 or TRBV12-4 with TRBJ1-2; 12 positions match TRBD1. There are 17 residues in the CDR3. Unmatched junction bases numbered 11, after V lost 3 bases and J lost 6 bases. The DNA of the CDR3 is TGTGCCAGCAGTTTTGGTGGGACAGGGGGCTACTTTGATGGCTACACCTTC. Translated: CASSFGGTGGYFDGYTF.

V gene TRBV12-3 or TRBV12-4 combines with J gene TRBJ2-7; D gene uncertain. Deletions cut 1 base from V and 5 bases from J, with 12 bases between. This CDR3 region has 14 residues. CDR3 amino acids: CASSLGGRFDEQYF. The CDR3 DNA sequence: TGTGCCAGCAGTTTAGGGGGAAGGTTCGACGAGCAGTACTTC.

This clonotype was found once. The chain is built from TRBV18 and TRBJ2-7, with 7 bases aligning to TRBD2. The length of the CDR3 is 12 residues. The V gene's germline CDR1 is KGHSH and CDR2 LQKENI. After removal of 11 bases from V and 3 bases from J, the junction contained 7 bases not matched to a gene. CDR3 sequence: CAGGRGGYEQYF. CDR3 in DNA: TGTGCCGGCGGACGCGGGGGCTACGAGCAGTACTTC.

This clonotype was recorded a few times. The V call is TRBV7-6, the J call TRBJ2-2, with TRBD2 identical over 10 bases. The V gene end was trimmed by 1 base and the J gene end by 8 bases; junction bases not matched to a gene: 7. The V gene's germline CDR1 is SGHVS and CDR2 FNYEAQ. There are 16 residues in the CDR3. The CDR3 spells CASSLGLAGEVGELFF. As DNA, the CDR3 is TGTGCCAGCAGCTTAGGGCTAGCGGGAGAAGTAGGGGAGCTGTTTTTT.

V and J are TRBV18 and TRBJ2-3, with 11 bases fitting TRBD2. Germline lookup yields CDR1 KGHSH and CDR2 LQKENI. V shed 0 bases and J 0 bases; nucleotides not matched to a gene: 14. The CDR3 has 21 amino acids. CDR3 sequence reads: CASSPPGRLPSGGPSTDTQYF. The CDR3 DNA reads TGTGCCAGCTCACCACCTGGGCGTTTGCCTAGCGGGGGGCCTAGCACAGATACGCAGTATTTT.

The V call is TRBV7-9, the J call TRBJ2-1; TRBD2 matches 7 bases. The V and J ends lost 7 bases and 5 bases, in that order; junction bases with no gene match: 5. Per the germline V gene, CDR1 is SEHNR and CDR2 is FQNEAQ (reference sequence). The length of the CDR3 is 13 residues. The CDR3 here is CASTVRGDNEQFF. As DNA, the CDR3 is TGTGCCAGCACTGTCCGGGGGGACAATGAGCAGTTCTTC.

The rearrangement links TRBV12-3 or TRBV12-4 to TRBJ2-4; 11 bases map to TRBD2. After removal of 1 base from V and 6 bases from J, the junction contained 2 bases not matched to a gene. The CDR3 has 15 amino acids. The CDR3 sequence is CASSLGLAGGNIQYF. The CDR3 nucleotides read TGTGCCAGCAGTTTAGGGCTAGCGGGAGGAAACATTCAGTACTTC.

This chain links TRBV12-3 or TRBV12-4 with TRBJ1-1; a possible D gene is TRBD1 (6 bases). CDR3 length equals 14 residues. With 4 bases removed from V and 3 bases from J, the gap between germline ends came to 12 bases. CDR3 sequence (DNA): TGTGCCAGCAGTTCTCCGGGGGCTGACACTGAAGCTTTCTTT. It encodes CASSSPGADTEAFF.

This clonotype was recorded a few times. The chain recombines TRBV20-1 with TRBJ2-7; 8 bases align to TRBD2. This CDR3 has 14 amino acids. In germline, CDR1 is DFQATT, CDR2 SNEGSKA (reference sequence). Trimming took 6 bases from V and 1 from J; bases not matched to a gene: 8. The DNA for the CDR3 is TGCAGTGCCCCCCTGGCGGGAGGTTCCTACGAGCAGTACTTC. Amino acid sequence: CSAPLAGGSYEQYF.

This clonotype was found many times. The chain carries TRBV12-3 or TRBV12-4 and TRBJ1-6; possibly TRBD1 for D (5 bases). The CDR3 runs to 14 residues. V was cut by 5 bases and J by 7 bases, with 12 bases left in between. The CDR3 DNA is TGTGCCAGCAGTCGACAGCGGGGCAATTCACCCCTCCACTTT. It codes for CASSRQRGNSPLHF.

V usage is TRBV20-1 and J usage is TRBJ1-1, with no clear D. Germline loops: CDR1 DFQATT, CDR2 SNEGSKA (reference sequence). The CDR3 sequence is 13 residues long. The germline V and J ends were trimmed by 6 bases and 0 bases, with 11 bases remaining between them. The CDR3: CSANRRMNTEAFF. DNA for the CDR3: TGCAGTGCAAACCGCAGGATGAACACTGAAGCTTTCTTT.

The V and J genes are TRBV27 and TRBJ2-2, with 13 bases fitting TRBD2. Trimming took 5 bases from V and 8 from J; bases not matched to a gene: 8. The CDR3 extends over 16 amino acids. Germline loops: CDR1 MNHEY, CDR2 SMNVEV (reference sequence). CDR3 amino acids: CASSPETSGRLGELFF. The CDR3, as DNA: TGTGCCAGCAGTCCTGAGACTAGCGGGAGGCTAGGGGAGCTGTTTTTT.

This clonotype was detected only a few times. The gene calls are TRBV20-1 and TRBJ1-2, with 8 bases that match TRBD1. V shed 3 bases, J shed 5 bases, and the junction held 2 bases outside the gene matches. This CDR3 comprises 12 residues. CDR1 is DFQATT and CDR2 is SNEGSKA in the germline V gene (reference sequence). CDR3 residues: CSASGQGYGYTF. In DNA form, the CDR3 reads TGCAGTGCTAGTGGACAGGGTTATGGCTACACCTTC.

This clonotype came up a few times. The genes are TRBV5-1 and TRBJ2-1; D is unresolved. This CDR3 contains 16 residues. Germline assignment: CDR1 SGHRS and CDR2 YFSETQ. V lost 0 bases, J lost 4 bases, and 14 bases lay in between. CDR3 bases: TGCGCCAGCAGCTTGGTTGGCAGGAACCTATACAATGAGCAGTTCTTC. Translating it yields CASSLVGRNLYNEQFF. The whole variable domain, remainder taken from reference TRBV5-1 and TRBJ2-1, is KAGVTQTPRYLIKTRGQQVTLSCSPISGHRSVSWYQQTPGQGLQFLFEYFSETQRNKGNFPGRFSGRQFSNSRSEMNVSTLELGDSALYLCASSLVGRNLYNEQFFGPGTRLTVL.

This clonotype was detected a few times. The V gene is TRBV24-1, the J gene TRBJ2-3; possibly TRBD2 for D (5 bases). Trimming took 9 bases from V and 2 from J, leaving 26 bases between them. CDR1 KGHDR and CDR2 SFDVKD come from the germline V gene. This CDR3 comprises 18 residues. As DNA, the CDR3 is TGTGCCACCTCTAGTCCGAGCGGAGCACCAAGCCTCACAGATACGCAGTATTTT. Residues: CATSSPSGAPSLTDTQYF.

J is TRBJ1-1 and V is TRBV20-1; D is uncertain. CDR1 is DFQATT, CDR2 SNEGSKA, per germline (reference sequence). Trimming cost V 6 bases and J 3 bases, with 14 bases left between them. The CDR3 is made up of 13 amino acids. The CDR3 protein is CSAKGGGYTEAFF. The DNA of the CDR3 is TGCAGTGCCAAGGGAGGCGGGTACACTGAAGCTTTCTTT.

Many counts were recorded for this clonotype. This chain connects TRBV20-1 to TRBJ2-2; 8 nucleotides line up with TRBD2. The CDR3 covers 14 residues. V lost 6 bases, J lost 5 bases, and 8 bases stayed unmatched. The germline V gene has CDR1 DFQATT and CDR2 SNEGSKA (reference sequence). CDR3 loop: CSARSGGYTGELFF. The CDR3 DNA is TGCAGTGCGAGAAGCGGGGGCTATACCGGGGAGCTGTTTTTT.

The chain combines TRBV5-1 with TRBJ2-1; 7 nucleotides align to TRBD1. The trim removed 6 bases at V and 0 bases at J, leaving 6 bases unmatched. The CDR3 length is 15 residues. The germline gives CDR1 SGHRS, CDR2 YFSETQ. CDR3 amino acids: CASNEGQSSYNEQFF. The CDR3 coding sequence is TGCGCCAGCAACGAGGGACAGAGCTCCTACAATGAGCAGTTCTTC.

A few counts support this clonotype. The J gene is TRBJ2-3, the V gene TRBV20-1; 8 bases line up with TRBD2. Germline V lookup: CDR1 DFQATT, CDR2 SNEGSKA (reference sequence). This CDR3 region has 14 residues. The junction had 9 bases not matched to a gene; V was cut back by 6 bases and J by 4 bases. The CDR3 DNA sequence: TGCAGTGCCCGGCGGAGCGGGGGTTCAGATACGCAGTATTTT. This encodes CSARRSGGSDTQYF.

This clonotype was recorded a few times. CDR3 amino acids: CASSLGTSGQPQHF. The CDR3 DNA follows: TGTGCCAGCAGCCTCGGGACCTCTGGCCAGCCCCAGCATTTT. The chain uses TRBV5-5 and TRBJ1-5, with D tentatively TRBD1 (5 bases). Germline CDR1 reads SGHKS; CDR2 reads YYEKEE (reference sequence). The CDR3 is 14 residues long. Trimming shortened V by 4 bases and J by 7 bases, and 15 bases separated the two germline ends.

In its sample, this clonotype was seen a few times. The chain employs TRBV12-3 or TRBV12-4 and TRBJ2-7; 8 nucleotides align to TRBD2. The CDR3 is 15 amino acids. Germline trimming cut 5 bases from V and 0 bases from J; bases unmatched to any gene: 6. CDR3 sequence (DNA): TGTGCCAGCAGTCCTGGAGCGGGAGCCTCCTACGAGCAGTACTTC. Encoded protein: CASSPGAGASYEQYF.

This clonotype has a count of ten or more. The V gene is TRBV9, the J gene TRBJ1-1, with D hard to call. Germline V gene data show CDR1 as SGDLS and CDR2 as YYNGEE. The CDR3 loop spans 13 amino acids. V lost 3 bases, J lost 1 base, and 7 bases lay in between. CDR3 sequence reads: CASSARGNTEAFF. The CDR3 DNA is TGTGCCAGCAGCGCTCGGGGGAACACTGAAGCTTTCTTT. Full variable domain (missing parts from reference TRBV9 and TRBJ1-1): DSGVTQTPKHLITATGQRVTLRCSPRSGDLSVYWYQQSLDQGLQFLIQYYNGEERAKGNILERFSAQQFPDLHSELNLSSLELGDSALYFCASSARGNTEAFFGQGTRLTVV.

This clonotype was seen only a few times. This chain joins TRBV20-1 and TRBJ1-2, with 7 positions matching TRBD1. CDR3 length: 15 residues. V was clipped by 3 bases and J by 3 bases; unmatched bases: 10. CDR1 is DFQATT, CDR2 SNEGSKA, per germline (reference sequence). The CDR3 spells CSASVKETGDYGYTF. CDR3 DNA: TGCAGTGCTAGTGTAAAAGAAACAGGGGACTATGGCTACACCTTC.